This T cell receptor beta chain was sequenced during a study of shared clonotypes between healthy human individuals. Sequencing was at deep level. Sequencing used immunoSEQ multiplex PCR; TCRdb keeps in-frame clones, though not all of them. The profile shows roughly 570,000 clones, 95% to 98% of them singletons. Worth noting for this clone: In the same sample, other DNA sequences code for this CDR3.

Only CD45RO-negative cells positively selected for CCR7 counted as naive CD8 cells, so terminally differentiated effector memory CD45RA+ cells were excluded. The receptor was derived from a man aged 25-45 years in good health. Sequenced input: naive CD8+ T cells sorted from blood.

The CDR3 DNA reads as TGTGCCAGCAGTGACGCCTACGAGCAGTACTTC. It translates to CASSDAYEQYF. The chain is built from TRBV27 and TRBJ2-7, with D uncertain. CDR3 length: 11 residues. The V gene lost 5 bases and the J gene lost 2 bases, with 4 bases spanning the gap. Germline lookup yields CDR1 MNHEY and CDR2 SMNVEV (reference sequence).